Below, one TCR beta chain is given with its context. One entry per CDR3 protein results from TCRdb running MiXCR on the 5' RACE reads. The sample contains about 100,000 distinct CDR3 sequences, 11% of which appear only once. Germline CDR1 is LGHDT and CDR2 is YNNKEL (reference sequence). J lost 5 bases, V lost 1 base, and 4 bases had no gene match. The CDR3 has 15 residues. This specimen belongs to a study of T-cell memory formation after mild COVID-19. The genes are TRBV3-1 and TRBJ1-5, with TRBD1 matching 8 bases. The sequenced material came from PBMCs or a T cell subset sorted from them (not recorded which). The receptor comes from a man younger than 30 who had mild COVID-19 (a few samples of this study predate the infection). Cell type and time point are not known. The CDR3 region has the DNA TGTGCCAGCAGCCAAGGGTGGACAGGGTATCAGCCCCAGCATTTT. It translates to CASSQGWTGYQPQHF.